This TCR beta chain came from a study of a mutant IDH1 vaccine in newly diagnosed glioma (dated by TCRdb to about 2021). With regard to the full study: Patients were given eight vaccinations, in weeks 1, 3, 5, 7, 11, 15, 19 and 23, which matched visits V03 through V10. Vaccination began 4-6 weeks after radiotherapy alone, or alongside temozolomide cycles in the chemotherapy-containing groups. Of the approximately 30 treated patients, around 60% were male and around 40% were female, and the mean age was roughly 38 years. Prior to enrollment, patients had been given standard therapy consisting of radiotherapy alone, temozolomide alone, or radiochemotherapy with temozolomide, with the combination given to most patients. Peripheral blood was collected at six visits: V03 (baseline), V05, V07, V10, V12 and V13. For exploratory analyses, longitudinal TCRB deep sequencing was carried out in more than 20 treated patients wherever samples were available. General findings and caveats noted by the study authors: It was noted by the authors that analyses of patient blood samples could not be reproduced owing to sample limitations. Pseudoprogression appeared unrelated to alterations in the top peripheral T cell clonotypes detected by TCRB sequencing. Availability determined which PBMC samples were chosen for TCRB deep sequencing. Vaccine-induced immune responses across multiple MHC alleles were detected in about 93% of patients.

The time point label, as the study defines it: week 23, last vaccination. A 20-mer mutant IDH1 peptide at 300 micrograms in Montanide made up each vaccine dose, which was injected subcutaneously together with topical imiquimod. Donors had newly diagnosed WHO grade 3 or 4 IDH1-mutant astrocytomas with loss of nuclear ATRX. The samples were drawn from NOA16, a multicentre, single-arm, open-label phase I trial in Germany that tested a mutant IDH1 peptide vaccine in humans for the first time. Genomic DNA for TCRB sequencing was isolated from EDTA blood with the DNeasy Blood and Tissue Kit. Comment on this clone: There is no known antigen for this receptor. Base qualities are not at hand, and no much larger clone is one base apart.

Library preparation employed the immunoSEQ multiplex PCR assay. The hsTCRB Kit was used according to the manufacturer's protocol to amplify rearranged TCR beta chain sequences. TCRB libraries were sequenced on an Illumina MiSeq. On the authors' methods: Demultiplexing, trimming and gene mapping were performed with the kit vendor's proprietary platform. TCRdb re-hosts the immuneACCESS table, in-frame sequences only. Its copies lack some clones; in the studies checked, an unresolved V gene accounts for under half of them, and the cause for the rest is not known. V, J and clone size are those of that table, while D and trimming were read from the DNA. The sample contains some 31,000 clones, less than 90% of them found a single time. The top ten clonotypes cover 7.5% to 9.5% of the sample. Specimen: PBMCs, collected from a glioma patient whose treatment included an IDH1 peptide vaccine. The source of this sequence is a woman between 18 and 29 years old with glioma.

The base sequence is TGTGCCATCAGTGACCCACCCCCGGATACGCAGTATTTT. Its amino acids are CAISDPPPDTQYF. Here the chain combines TRBV10-3 and TRBJ2-3, with the identity of the D gene unclear. The germline V gene sets CDR1 to ENHRY and CDR2 to SYGVKD. The germline ends are 10 bases apart after V is trimmed by 3 bases and J by 6 bases. There are 13 amino acids in the CDR3, from cysteine to phenylalanine inclusive. Of the read, only the CDR3 DNA is kept; its 39 bases are in frame from base 1.